This T cell receptor (beta chain) was recovered during a study of shared clonotypes between healthy human individuals (dated by TCRdb to the early 2020s). About the full investigation: A few men and a couple of women, aged 18 to 49 years, made up the cohort. For each donor, CD4 naive and CD4 memory were each run on three plates, CD8 naive on two plates, and CD8 memory on one plate. To estimate repertoire size and how much clonotypes are shared between individuals, the study performed deep sequencing of blood TCR repertoires from about five healthy adults. To increase sequencing depth and limit assay-specific biases, TCR repertoire library preparation and sequencing were carried out by different laboratories using diverse techniques. Each donor's leukapheresis produced roughly between roughly 0.85 and 9.5 billion PBMCs. Broad study findings and their caveats: Based on pairwise subsampling, the degree of clonotype sharing among donors was expected to be affected by sequencing depth. Compared with non-shared clonotypes, the clonotypes found in all four sorted-subset donors had higher generation probabilities. Across several donors, approximately 5% of naive CD4, around 3.5% of naive CD8, about 2% of memory CD4, and about 0.4% of memory CD8 clonotypes were shared. Naive subsets generally had larger estimated clonotype richness than memory subsets did. Incomplete sequencing was indicated by rarefaction of sorted-subset datasets, despite the large sequencing depth. The small number of donors limited the genetic and exposure-history diversity represented. Sampling was limited to blood, and TCR repertoires in tissue likely differ from TCR repertoires in blood.

TCR CDR3 regions were amplified from genomic DNA by multiplex PCR using the deep immunoSEQ assay. Extracted genomic DNA from each cell subset was distributed evenly across all wells of several immunoSEQ 96-well plates, and each plate was treated as a replicate. For sorted subsets, approximately 200 ng of genomic DNA, equivalent to around 30,000 T cell genomes, went into each replicate PCR. The purified libraries were quantified using a Qubit 3.0 fluorometer, sized with a Bioanalyzer 2100, and then quantified again using the KAPA Library Quantification kit. Every immunoSEQ 96-well plate was sequenced on a dedicated single-read 150-cycle Illumina NextSeq 550 flow cell. The paper's data handling went like this. Because only junctional sequences without quality scores were contained in the immunoSEQ output, filtering matching that applied to full-length reads could not be performed. Sequences were annotated with PyIR, a Python wrapper for IgBLAST v1.9, and V/J genes and CDR3 were assigned using IMGT germline references. Reads with weak V/J assignments (E-value above 1e-6), missing CDR3, stop codons, out-of-frame junctions, or ambiguous translated residues were removed. V3J clonotypes were defined as sequences sharing the same inferred V gene, J gene, and CDR3 amino acid sequence. To compute the percentage overlap between repertoires, the number of shared unique clonotypes was divided by the size of the smaller repertoire. Three approaches were used to assess repertoire richness: RTK rarefaction, the Chao1 estimator, and Recon v2.1 estimates of unobserved clonotypes. Generation probabilities were computed with OLGA for all TCRbeta clonotypes obtained by the gDNA method from a few donors. As stored in TCRdb, this immuneACCESS dataset retains in-frame rearrangements with V and J assigned. A fraction of the clones does not appear; measured against another copy, unresolved V genes explain less than half of the discrepancy, and the remainder lacks a known reason. V, J and clone size were drawn from that table, and D and trimming were deduced from the DNA. Recorded for this sample are around 2,000,000 clones; 85% to 95% of them occurred a single time. About 1.5% of the sample comes from the top ten.

CD8 naive samples were obtained by positive selection for CCR7 among CD45RO-negative cells, yielding a CD45RA+CCR7+ population from which TemRA cells were excluded. Healthy HIV-negative adults with no recently reported acute infections or vaccinations were included as donors. Every donor was a Caucasian adult residing in Nashville, Tennessee, USA. Blood was obtained by leukapheresis, after which PBMCs were separated by Ficoll-Histopaque density gradient centrifugation and cryopreserved in liquid nitrogen vapor phase. Analytical flow cytometry was used to check the purity and quantity of each magnetically sorted T cell population. Genomic DNA was isolated from each sorted fraction and quantified by UV absorbance on a Nanodrop 2000c. To note about this clone: This clone's antigen is unknown. Per-base quality was not reported, and no clone a single base away is much larger than it.

This TCR was sampled from a man aged 18 to 29 in good health. Some clones in this sample may be carry-over from other donors' samples. Sequencing used naive CD8+ T cells from PBMCs. The cell subset or site label of this sample denotes: CD45RA+CCR7+.

The bases read TGCGCCAGCAGCCAGACCGGGCCCACGTCGGCTTTCTTT. This codes for CASSQTGPTSAFF. This chain is built from TRBV4-1 and TRBJ1-1, with the identity of the D gene unclear. V is reduced by 3 bases and J by 11 bases, leaving a spacing of 16 bases between them. The CDR3, from cysteine to phenylalanine, totals 13 residues. Just the 39-base CDR3 DNA is kept, in frame starting at base 1. Via the germline V gene, CDR1 is MGHRA and CDR2 YSYEKL.